A selection of T cell receptor beta chains follows, all from one sample in a study of technical replicates of blood from a few donors. The repertoire was sequenced with immunoSEQ multiplex PCR; TCRdb's copy has only in-frame clones and lacks some. This table holds 55,000 to 60,000 clones, 93% found once. Sequencing was performed on PBMCs. The origin of the receptors is a human donor in good health. Some clones in this sample may be carry-over from other donors' samples. CDR3s include the opening cysteine and the closing phenylalanine or tryptophan. D genes are given only for firm matches. Size is stated for part of the rows, as once, few or many counts, or as a class when the clone is expanded.

D gene,J gene,V gene,clone size,CDR3 protein,CDR3 DNA
NA,TRBJ1-3,TRBV7-2,NA,CASSLVGDSGNTIYF,TGTGCCAGCAGCTTAGTGGGCGACTCTGGAAACACCATATATTTT
NA,TRBJ2-4,TRBV5-6,NA,CASSTEGAQYF,TGTGCCAGCAGCACCGAAGGGGCTCAGTACTTC
NA,TRBJ2-5,TRBV7-2,NA,CASSLLGGVVGETQYF,TGTGCCAGCAGCTTATTAGGGGGGGTCGTCGGGGAGACCCAGTACTTC
TRBD1,TRBJ2-5,TRBV11-3,NA,CASSPGTGRGETQYF,TGTGCCAGCAGCCCAGGGACAGGGCGAGGGGAGACCCAGTACTTC
NA,TRBJ2-3,TRBV10-3,NA,CAISDGDTQYF,TGTGCCATCAGTGACGGGGATACGCAGTATTTT
TRBD1,TRBJ2-1,TRBV2,NA,CASSVDRGTYNEQFF,TGTGCCAGCAGTGTGGACAGGGGCACCTACAATGAGCAGTTCTTC
NA,TRBJ2-1,TRBV4-3,few,CASSQEVLAYNEQFF,TGCGCCAGCAGCCAAGAGGTCCTAGCTTACAATGAGCAGTTCTTC
NA,TRBJ2-5,TRBV10-3,NA,CASRQSQETQYF,TGTGCCAGTCGACAGAGCCAAGAGACCCAGTACTTC
NA,TRBJ1-2,TRBV2,NA,CASRVPWGLSGYTF,TGTGCCAGCAGGGTCCCGTGGGGGCTGTCAGGCTACACCTTC
NA,TRBJ2-2,TRBV18,NA,CASSPTTGSGELFF,TGTGCCAGCTCACCAACGACAGGTTCCGGGGAGCTGTTTTTT
TRBD1,TRBJ2-7,TRBV2,NA,CASSAGTDNEQYF,TGTGCCAGCAGCGCCGGGACAGACAACGAGCAGTACTTC
NA,TRBJ2-2,TRBV28,NA,CASSPPAGNVGELFF,TGTGCCAGCAGTCCCCCGGCCGGGAACGTGGGGGAGCTGTTTTTT
TRBD1,TRBJ2-5,TRBV10-3,NA,CAISQGAKETQYF,TGTGCCATCAGTCAGGGGGCGAAGGAGACCCAGTACTTC
NA,TRBJ1-5,TRBV6-5,NA,CASSYSQAGQQPQHF,TGTGCCAGCAGTTACTCGCAGGCAGGTCAACAGCCCCAGCATTTT
NA,TRBJ2-3,TRBV7-2,NA,CASSLYTDTQYF,TGTGCCAGCAGCTTATACACAGATACGCAGTATTTT
NA,TRBJ2-1,TRBV4-1,NA,CASSQGRGYNEQFF,TGCGCCAGCAGCCAAGGCCGGGGCTACAATGAGCAGTTCTTC
TRBD2,TRBJ2-2,TRBV7-2,NA,CASSSSGNTGELFF,TGTGCCAGCAGCTCTAGCGGAAACACCGGGGAGCTGTTTTTT
TRBD1,TRBJ1-5,TRBV19,NA,CASSTGGYSNQPQHF,TGTGCCAGTAGCACAGGGGGTTATAGCAATCAGCCCCAGCATTTT
TRBD2,TRBJ2-3,TRBV2,NA,CASSLAGVPDTQYF,TGTGCCTCCTCACTAGCGGGGGTGCCAGATACGCAGTATTTT
NA,TRBJ1-2,TRBV5-1,NA,CASRPPTERNYGYTF,TGCGCCAGCCGCCCTCCGACAGAGCGAAACTATGGCTACACCTTC
NA,TRBJ2-2,TRBV4-2,NA,CASSGNGGGPLDTGELFF,TGTGCCAGCAGCGGCAACGGGGGAGGACCCTTGGACACCGGGGAGCTGTTTTTT
TRBD2,TRBJ2-2,TRBV5-1,once,CASSAYIGGGDTGELFF,TGCGCCAGCAGCGCGTACATCGGGGGAGGGGACACCGGGGAGCTGTTTTTT
NA,TRBJ2-7,TRBV4-2,NA,CASSQQGGDFYEQYF,TGTGCCAGCAGCCAACAAGGAGGGGACTTTTACGAGCAGTACTTC
NA,TRBJ2-5,TRBV4-1,NA,CASSQDAGAQTQYF,TGCGCCAGCAGCCAAGATGCAGGGGCGCAGACCCAGTACTTC
TRBD1,TRBJ1-1,TRBV27,NA,CASRKYRGIMNTEAFF,TGTGCCAGCAGAAAATACAGGGGGATCATGAACACTGAAGCTTTCTTT
TRBD1,TRBJ1-4,TRBV11-2,once,CASSWGQRNEKLFF,TGTGCCAGCAGCTGGGGACAGCGGAATGAAAAACTGTTTTTT
NA,TRBJ2-3,TRBV5-4,NA,CASTMGGLKVTTDTQYF,TGTGCCAGCACCATGGGGGGACTTAAAGTTACGACAGATACGCAGTATTTT
TRBD2,TRBJ2-5,TRBV7-2,NA,CASSFSLAGAPRETQYF,TGTGCCAGCAGCTTCTCACTAGCGGGGGCACCCCGGGAGACCCAGTACTTC
NA,TRBJ1-5,TRBV19,NA,CASRAVNSNQPQHF,TGTGCCAGTAGGGCAGTCAATAGCAATCAGCCCCAGCATTTT
TRBD2,TRBJ2-7,TRBV7-2,NA,CASSLAGGAYEQYF,TGTGCCAGCAGCTTAGCGGGGGGGGCCTACGAGCAGTACTTC
TRBD2,TRBJ2-1,TRBV7-6,NA,CASSPGGSNNEQFF,TGTGCCAGCAGCCCGGGGGGGAGCAACAATGAGCAGTTCTTC
TRBD1,TRBJ1-1,TRBV18,NA,CASSERTGGGPGEAFF,TGTGCCAGCTCAGAGAGGACAGGGGGCGGCCCTGGCGAAGCTTTCTTT
TRBD1,TRBJ2-3,TRBV5-6,NA,CASRRTGHTDTQYF,TGTGCCAGCAGAAGGACAGGGCACACAGATACGCAGTATTTT
TRBD2,TRBJ2-3,TRBV6-1,once,CATTLLAGDTGTQYF,TGTGCCACCACTTTACTAGCGGGAGATACTGGTACGCAGTATTTT
NA,TRBJ1-2,TRBV7-8,NA,CASSLSGYYGYTF,TGTGCCAGCAGCTTATCGGGGTACTATGGCTACACCTTC
NA,TRBJ1-6,TRBV10-2,NA,CASSGLGGVHNSPLHF,TGCGCCAGCAGCGGGCTAGGGGGAGTTCATAATTCACCCCTCCACTTT